This is a list of T cell receptor beta chains from one sample in a study of T cells in Graves' hyperthyroidism and ophthalmopathy. TCRdb reanalysed the multiplex PCR reads using MiXCR and keeps one entry per CDR3 protein. The table records about 740,000 distinct CDR3 sequences, 12% to 15% of them present only once. Sequences were obtained from blood. These receptors originate from a woman aged 18-35 years with Graves' hyperthyroidism. Both conserved end residues are part of each CDR3. The D gene is left open where the match is weak. Clone size, where shown, is once, few, many, or a class for clones that have expanded.

J gene: TRBJ2-1
clone size: few
CDR3 length: 15
V gene: TRBV14
D gene: NA
CDR3 DNA: TGTGCCAGCAGCCACAGGGACCGCTCCTACAATGAGCAGTTCTTC
CDR3 protein: CASSHRDRSYNEQFF

J gene: TRBJ1-2
clone size: many
CDR3 length: 15
V gene: TRBV30
D gene: NA
CDR3 DNA: TGTGCCTGGAGAGCTTCGCGGGTCTCTGTCAATGGCTACACCTTC
CDR3 protein: CAWRASRVSVNGYTF

J gene: TRBJ2-7
clone size: many
CDR3 length: 14
V gene: TRBV2
D gene: NA
CDR3 DNA: TGTGCCAGCAGTGATAGGGACTCCTTTAGCGAGCAGTACTTC
CDR3 protein: CASSDRDSFSEQYF

J gene: TRBJ2-7
clone size: many
CDR3 length: 12
V gene: TRBV10-3
D gene: TRBD2
CDR3 DNA: TGTGCCATCAGTGAGTCCCAGCGGGGGCAGTACTTC
CDR3 protein: CAISESQRGQYF

J gene: TRBJ1-2
clone size: NA
CDR3 length: 13
V gene: TRBV29-1
D gene: NA
CDR3 DNA: TGCAGCGTTGAAGAGGGCGGATTCTATGGCTACACCTTC
CDR3 protein: CSVEEGGFYGYTF

J gene: TRBJ2-5
clone size: NA
CDR3 length: 11
V gene: TRBV10-3
D gene: NA
CDR3 DNA: TGTGCCATCAGTGCATCGGAGACCCAGTACTTC
CDR3 protein: CAISASETQYF

J gene: TRBJ2-6
clone size: few
CDR3 length: 19
V gene: TRBV3-1
D gene: NA
CDR3 DNA: TGTGCCAGCAGCCAACTGAGGACCTCAGGGGTATCTGGGGCCAACGTCCTGACTTTC
CDR3 protein: CASSQLRTSGVSGANVLTF

J gene: TRBJ2-7
clone size: few
CDR3 length: 14
V gene: TRBV6-1
D gene: NA
CDR3 DNA: TGTGCCAGCAGGCGGGGCGGACCCTATTACGAGCAGTACTTC
CDR3 protein: CASRRGGPYYEQYF

J gene: TRBJ2-5
clone size: NA
CDR3 length: 14
V gene: TRBV7-6
D gene: TRBD1
CDR3 DNA: TGTGCCAGCAGCTCCGGTGACAGGGAAGAGACCCAGTACTTC
CDR3 protein: CASSSGDREETQYF

J gene: TRBJ1-1
clone size: NA
CDR3 length: 15
V gene: TRBV5-8
D gene: NA
CDR3 DNA: TGTGCCAGCAGCTTGTTGCGTTACTTGAACACTGAAGCTTTCTTT
CDR3 protein: CASSLLRYLNTEAFF

J gene: TRBJ2-3
clone size: NA
CDR3 length: 15
V gene: TRBV24-1
D gene: TRBD1
CDR3 DNA: TGTGCCACCAGTGATAGACAGGGGGATATAGATACGCAGTATTTT
CDR3 protein: CATSDRQGDIDTQYF

J gene: TRBJ1-5
clone size: many
CDR3 length: 14
V gene: TRBV20-1
D gene: TRBD1
CDR3 DNA: TGCAGTACCACAACCGGGACAGGGACGCAGCCCCAGCATTTT
CDR3 protein: CSTTTGTGTQPQHF

J gene: TRBJ2-5
clone size: NA
CDR3 length: 19
V gene: TRBV9
D gene: TRBD2
CDR3 DNA: TGTGCCAGCAGCGTAGGCTTGCGGAGCGGGAGGGCGAAGGCGGAGACCCAGTACTTC
CDR3 protein: CASSVGLRSGRAKAETQYF

J gene: TRBJ1-5
clone size: few
CDR3 length: 15
V gene: TRBV20-1
D gene: NA
CDR3 DNA: TGCAGTGCTAGAGGGGAACAGTTTAGCAATCAGCCCCAGCATTTT
CDR3 protein: CSARGEQFSNQPQHF

J gene: TRBJ2-5
clone size: many
CDR3 length: 15
V gene: TRBV11-3
D gene: NA
CDR3 DNA: TGTGCCAGCAGCTTAGATCGGAACTATCAAGAGACCCAGTACTTC
CDR3 protein: CASSLDRNYQETQYF

J gene: TRBJ1-4
clone size: many
CDR3 length: 13
V gene: TRBV2
D gene: TRBD1
CDR3 DNA: TGTGCCAGCAGTTTGACAGGGGTTGAAAAACTGTTTTTT
CDR3 protein: CASSLTGVEKLFF

J gene: TRBJ2-1
clone size: many
CDR3 length: 14
V gene: TRBV7-9
D gene: NA
CDR3 DNA: TGTGCCAGCAGCGACCAGGGCGTCTACAATGAGCAGTTCTTC
CDR3 protein: CASSDQGVYNEQFF

J gene: TRBJ2-1
clone size: many
CDR3 length: 15
V gene: TRBV5-5
D gene: TRBD1
CDR3 DNA: TGTGCCAGCAGCGGGGGACAGGGTAGGGGCCGTGAGCAGTTCTTC
CDR3 protein: CASSGGQGRGREQFF

J gene: TRBJ2-5
clone size: NA
CDR3 length: 15
V gene: TRBV11-2
D gene: TRBD2
CDR3 DNA: TGTGCCAGCAGCATCTGGGGGGGTGAAAGAGAGACCCAGTACTTC
CDR3 protein: CASSIWGGERETQYF

J gene: TRBJ1-5
clone size: NA
CDR3 length: 15
V gene: TRBV19
D gene: NA
CDR3 DNA: TGTGCCAGTAGTATGTGGGGAGAGTACAATCAGCCCCAGCATTTT
CDR3 protein: CASSMWGEYNQPQHF

J gene: TRBJ2-1
clone size: NA
CDR3 length: 14
V gene: TRBV15
D gene: NA
CDR3 DNA: TGTGCCACCAGCCCCCAGGTCGGATACAATGAGCAGTTCTTC
CDR3 protein: CATSPQVGYNEQFF

J gene: TRBJ2-5
clone size: few
CDR3 length: 11
V gene: TRBV12-3/TRBV12-4
D gene: TRBD2
CDR3 DNA: TGTGCTACTAGCGGGCAAGAGACCCAGTACTTC
CDR3 protein: CATSGQETQYF

J gene: TRBJ2-1
clone size: many
CDR3 length: 12
V gene: TRBV20-1
D gene: NA
CDR3 DNA: TGCAGTGCGGCCACTAGATCGCGGGAGCAGTTCTTC
CDR3 protein: CSAATRSREQFF

J gene: TRBJ2-7
clone size: few
CDR3 length: 15
V gene: TRBV7-9
D gene: NA
CDR3 DNA: TGTGCCAGCAGACCAGACAGCGGACCTTCCTACGAGCAGTACTTC
CDR3 protein: CASRPDSGPSYEQYF

J gene: TRBJ2-1
clone size: NA
CDR3 length: 13
V gene: TRBV5-1
D gene: NA
CDR3 DNA: TGCGCCAGCAGCTTGGACCGGTCCTATGAGCAGTTCTTC
CDR3 protein: CASSLDRSYEQFF

J gene: TRBJ1-6
clone size: few
CDR3 length: 12
V gene: TRBV27
D gene: NA
CDR3 DNA: TGTGCCAGCAGCTTTGTGAATTCACCCCTCCACTTT
CDR3 protein: CASSFVNSPLHF

J gene: TRBJ1-2
clone size: many
CDR3 length: 13
V gene: TRBV6-1
D gene: TRBD1
CDR3 DNA: TGTGCCATGCGATCGGACAGGGGTGGTGGCTACACCTTC
CDR3 protein: CAMRSDRGGGYTF

J gene: TRBJ2-1
clone size: many
CDR3 length: 15
V gene: TRBV3-1
D gene: NA
CDR3 DNA: TGTGCCAGCAGCCGGACGCCGAGCTCCTACAATGAGCAGTTCTTC
CDR3 protein: CASSRTPSSYNEQFF

J gene: TRBJ2-1
clone size: many
CDR3 length: 15
V gene: TRBV7-8
D gene: TRBD1
CDR3 DNA: TGTGCCAGCATCCAGGACAGGGTAGTAACCAATGAGCAGTTCTTC
CDR3 protein: CASIQDRVVTNEQFF

J gene: TRBJ2-5
clone size: few
CDR3 length: 12
V gene: TRBV24-1
D gene: NA
CDR3 DNA: TGTGCCACCAGTGATTCCTGGGAGACCCAGTACTTC
CDR3 protein: CATSDSWETQYF

J gene: TRBJ2-6
clone size: NA
CDR3 length: 17
V gene: TRBV7-9
D gene: NA
CDR3 DNA: TGTGCCAGCAGCTTAAGGGGGGGGATCTCTGGGGCCAACGTCCTGACTTTC
CDR3 protein: CASSLRGGISGANVLTF

J gene: TRBJ2-7
clone size: many
CDR3 length: 16
V gene: TRBV7-9
D gene: TRBD2
CDR3 DNA: TGTGCCAGCAGCCCCCTCTCCGGGGGGAGCACCTACGAGCAGTACTTC
CDR3 protein: CASSPLSGGSTYEQYF

J gene: TRBJ2-6
clone size: many
CDR3 length: 17
V gene: TRBV28
D gene: NA
CDR3 DNA: TGTGCCAGCAGTTTAAACGGGGCCCTCGGTGGGGCCAACGTCCTGACTTTC
CDR3 protein: CASSLNGALGGANVLTF

J gene: TRBJ2-1
clone size: few
CDR3 length: 19
V gene: TRBV4-1
D gene: TRBD2
CDR3 DNA: TGCGCCAGCAGCCAAGAACGGAGGGGCGGGAGGGGGGCCTACAATGAGCAGTTCTTC
CDR3 protein: CASSQERRGGRGAYNEQFF

J gene: TRBJ2-1
clone size: many
CDR3 length: 15
V gene: TRBV28
D gene: NA
CDR3 DNA: TGTGCCAGCAGTTTCGGGGTGATGGTTTACAATGAGCAGTTCTTC
CDR3 protein: CASSFGVMVYNEQFF

J gene: TRBJ2-4
clone size: many
CDR3 length: 16
V gene: TRBV7-2
D gene: TRBD2
CDR3 DNA: TGTGCCAGCAGCGTGGGGTGGGGCGGGAGTCTCGACATTCAGTACTTC
CDR3 protein: CASSVGWGGSLDIQYF

J gene: TRBJ2-1
clone size: NA
CDR3 length: 16
V gene: TRBV7-9
D gene: NA
CDR3 DNA: TGTGCCAGCAGCTTAGTAAGGGGCGAAGGCCAAGAGACCCAGTTCTTC
CDR3 protein: CASSLVRGEGQETQFF

J gene: TRBJ2-7
clone size: many
CDR3 length: 12
V gene: TRBV7-2
D gene: NA
CDR3 DNA: TGTGCCAGCAGCTTAGTTGGTTTCGAGCAGTACTTC
CDR3 protein: CASSLVGFEQYF

J gene: TRBJ2-6
clone size: few
CDR3 length: 15
V gene: TRBV30
D gene: NA
CDR3 DNA: TGTGCCTGGGGGGGGCAGTTATCAAGGGCCAACGTCCTGACTTTC
CDR3 protein: CAWGGQLSRANVLTF

J gene: TRBJ1-1
clone size: NA
CDR3 length: 14
V gene: TRBV28
D gene: NA
CDR3 DNA: TGTGCCAGCAGTTTGGTCGTCTACGGCGCTGAAGCTTTCTTT
CDR3 protein: CASSLVVYGAEAFF

J gene: TRBJ1-2
clone size: many
CDR3 length: 13
V gene: TRBV9
D gene: NA
CDR3 DNA: TGTGCCAGCAGCCGTGGGGGGAACTATGGCTACACCTTC
CDR3 protein: CASSRGGNYGYTF

J gene: TRBJ2-1
clone size: few
CDR3 length: 14
V gene: TRBV27
D gene: NA
CDR3 DNA: TGTGCCAGCAGAGGACCTATAGTCTACAATGAGCAGTTCTTC
CDR3 protein: CASRGPIVYNEQFF

J gene: TRBJ1-2
clone size: NA
CDR3 length: 15
V gene: TRBV10-3
D gene: NA
CDR3 DNA: TGTGCCATCAGTGAGGAGTTGAGGCTCCAGGATGGCTACACCTTC
CDR3 protein: CAISEELRLQDGYTF

J gene: TRBJ2-5
clone size: few
CDR3 length: 17
V gene: TRBV11-2
D gene: NA
CDR3 DNA: TGTGCCAGCAGCTTTAGGGGGTGGGGGCAAGCTAAAGAGACCCAGTACTTC
CDR3 protein: CASSFRGWGQAKETQYF